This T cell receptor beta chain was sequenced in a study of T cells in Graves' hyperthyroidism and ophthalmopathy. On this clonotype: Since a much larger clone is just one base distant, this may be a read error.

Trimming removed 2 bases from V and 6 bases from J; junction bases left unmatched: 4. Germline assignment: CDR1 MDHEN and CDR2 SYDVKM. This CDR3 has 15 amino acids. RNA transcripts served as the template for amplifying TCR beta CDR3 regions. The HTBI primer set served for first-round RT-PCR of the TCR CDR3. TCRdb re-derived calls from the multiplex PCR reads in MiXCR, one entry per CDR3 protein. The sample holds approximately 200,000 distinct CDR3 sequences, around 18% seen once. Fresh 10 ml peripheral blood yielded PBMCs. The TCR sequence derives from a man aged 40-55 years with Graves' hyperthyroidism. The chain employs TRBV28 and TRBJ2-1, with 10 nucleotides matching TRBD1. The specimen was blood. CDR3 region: CASSLTGTGANEQFF. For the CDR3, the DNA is TGTGCCAGCAGTTTAACCGGGACAGGGGCCAATGAGCAGTTCTTC.